Included here is one T cell receptor (beta chain) sequence, with context. What it recognizes is unknown. This record belongs to a study of T-cell memory formation after mild COVID-19. Broader study findings: Proof of SARS-CoV-2 specificity was absent for the second-wave clones that crested on day 37. While clones contracting from day 15 to 85 were balanced between CD4 and CD8, later expanders leaned CD4+.

CDR1 is LGHDT and CDR2 is YNNKEL in the germline V gene (reference sequence). The ends lost 4 bases at V and 5 bases at J; junction bases unmatched: 6. This CDR3 spans 14 amino acids. MiXCR, applied by TCRdb to the 5' RACE reads, yields one record per CDR3 protein. This table holds under 250,000 distinct CDR3 sequences, roughly 14% found once. The rearrangement links TRBV3-1 to TRBJ1-1; TRBD1 aligns across 8 bases. Sequenced material: PBMCs or a T cell subset sorted from them (not recorded which). This receptor was obtained from an adult woman who had mild COVID-19 (a few samples of this study predate the infection). Cell type and time point are not known. CDR3 loop: CASSPRTGRTEAFF. DNA for the CDR3: TGTGCCAGCAGCCCCCGGACAGGGAGGACTGAAGCTTTCTTT. Filled out from reference TRBV3-1 and TRBJ1-1, the complete variable domain reads DTAVSQTPKYLVTQMGNDKSIKCEQNLGHDTMYWYKQDSKKFLKIMFSYNNKELIINETVPNRFSPKSPDKAHLNLHINSLELGDSAVYFCASSPRTGRTEAFFGQGTRLTVV.